Presented here are 10 T cell receptor beta chains from one specimen sequenced in a study of blood T cells in healthy people across ages. Sample-barcoded 5' priming and a J-beta primer mix drove a second PCR of roughly 7 to 11 cycles. TCRdb re-called the 5' RACE reads with MiXCR, one entry per CDR3 protein. In the table there are under 2,000,000 distinct CDR3 sequences, just under 50% of which are singletons. The sequenced material came from blood. Receptor source: a woman in her 40s in good health.

The chain recombines TRBV20-1 with TRBJ2-3, with 8 bases aligning to TRBD2. CDR1 DFQATT and CDR2 SNEGSKA come from the germline V gene (reference sequence). V shed 3 bases and J 4 bases; nucleotides not matched to a gene: 6. The CDR3 contains 14 residues. The CDR3 DNA follows: TGCAGTGCTAGTAAGTCTAGCGGGTCAGATACGCAGTATTTT. This translates into CSASKSSGSDTQYF.

In this sample, this clonotype turned up many times. This chain connects TRBV15 to TRBJ1-2; D remains ambiguous. V lost 0 bases and J lost 5, with 4 bases in between. The CDR3 loop spans 12 amino acids. From germline, CDR1 is LNHNV and CDR2 YYDKDF (reference sequence). This CDR3 reads CATSREGYGYTF. CDR3 DNA: TGTGCCACCAGCAGAGAGGGTTATGGCTACACCTTC.

This clonotype showed up just once. This rearrangement joins TRBV6-5 to TRBJ1-6; 7 bases are a match to TRBD1. V gave up 11 bases and J gave up 10 bases; unmatched junction bases: 11. CDR1 and CDR2 from the germline V gene are MNHEY and SVGAGI. The CDR3 totals 13 residues. In DNA form, the CDR3 reads TGTGCCGCCAACAGGGGCGGGGGATCACCCCTCCACTTT. Protein: CAANRGGGSPLHF.

There are many counts of this clonotype. The V call is TRBV4-2, the J call TRBJ2-7; 8 nucleotides align to TRBD1. The CDR3 sequence is 18 residues long. Germline V gene lookup returns CDR1 LGHNA and CDR2 YNFKEQ. V dropped 0 bases and J dropped 3; count of bases not matched to a gene: 13. The CDR3 nucleotides are TGTGCCAGCAGCCAAGATCTGGACAGGGACATCCTTATCTACGAGCAGTACTTC. As protein: CASSQDLDRDILIYEQYF.

This clonotype has more than one count but fewer than ten. The V and J genes are TRBV29-1 and TRBJ2-3; possibly TRBD2 for D (6 bases). This CDR3 region has 14 residues. Trimming took 3 bases from V and 4 from J, leaving 14 bases between them. The V gene's germline CDR1 is SQVTM and CDR2 ANQGSEA. The CDR3 loop is CSVDLGGNPDTQYF. CDR3 nucleotide sequence: TGCAGCGTTGACTTGGGGGGAAATCCAGATACGCAGTATTTT.

The chain employs TRBV7-2 and TRBJ2-5; the D is unclear. The CDR3 contains 14 residues. V lost 5 bases to trimming and J lost 1 base, with 11 bases between them. The germline V gene has CDR1 SGHTA and CDR2 FQGNSA. The CDR3 sequence is CTSSPGRIQETQYF. CDR3 bases: TGTACCAGCAGCCCAGGACGGATCCAAGAGACCCAGTACTTC.

The V gene is TRBV24-1, the J gene TRBJ2-1; tentative D call: TRBD1 (6 bases). This CDR3 has 14 amino acids. Germline CDR1 reads KGHDR; CDR2 reads SFDVKD. With 4 bases removed from V and 3 bases from J, the gap between germline ends came to 9 bases. CDR3 in DNA: TGTGCCACCAGTGAGGAGACAGGCTACAATGAGCAGTTCTTC. Amino acids: CATSEETGYNEQFF.

This chain uses TRBV6-5 with TRBJ1-6; D call uncertain. Germline V CDR1 and CDR2: MNHEY, SVGAGI. Trimming stripped 0 bases from V and 3 bases from J, with 15 bases between. This CDR3 is built from 18 residues. Here the CDR3 DNA reads TGTGCCAGCAGTTACTCCGTTTCCCACGACGGCTATAATTCACCCCTCCACTTT. The encoded protein is CASSYSVSHDGYNSPLHF.

Comment on this clonotype: At one boundary the junction diverges from the germline segment, which might be a read error. V and J are TRBV27 and TRBJ2-1; 7 bases match TRBD2. CDR3 length: 17 amino acids. CDR1 is MNHEY and CDR2 is SMNVEV in the germline V gene (reference sequence). The CDR3 DNA sequence: TGTGCCGGCAGTTTATCGATAATGGCTAGCGGATGGAATGAGCAGTTCTTC. It yields the protein CAGSLSIMASGWNEQFF.

CDR3 loop: CSARLLRDRRISYTF. The CDR3 DNA follows: TGCAGTGCTAGATTACTCCGGGACAGGCGGATCAGCTACACCTTC. V and J are TRBV20-1 and TRBJ1-2, with 8 bases matching TRBD1. Germline V gives CDR1 DFQATT, CDR2 SNEGSKA (reference sequence). V lost 2 bases and J lost 9; bases outside the gene matches: 14. This CDR3 comprises 15 residues.